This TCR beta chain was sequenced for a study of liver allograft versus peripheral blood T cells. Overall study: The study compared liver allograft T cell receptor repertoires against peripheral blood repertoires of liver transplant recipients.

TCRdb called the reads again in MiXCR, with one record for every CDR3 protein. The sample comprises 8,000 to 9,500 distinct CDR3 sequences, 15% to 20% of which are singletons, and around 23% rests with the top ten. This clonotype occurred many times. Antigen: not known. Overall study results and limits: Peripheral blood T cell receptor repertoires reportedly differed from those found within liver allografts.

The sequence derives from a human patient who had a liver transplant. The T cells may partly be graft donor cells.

The CDR3 DNA sequence: TGTGCCAGCAGTTACTCAGGGGTCACTGAAGCTTTCTTT. Protein sequence: CASSYSGVTEAFF. The chain has TRBV6-5 and TRBJ1-1, with D tentatively TRBD1 (5 bases). CDR1 and CDR2 from the germline V gene are MNHEY and SVGAGI. CDR3 length equals 13 residues. The V and J ends lost 0 bases and 4 bases respectively, with 6 bases between them.